A selection of T cell receptor beta chains follows, all from one sample in a study of lymphopenia after photon versus proton radiotherapy. TCRdb's copy holds only in-frame clones and misses some; the assay was immunoSEQ multiplex PCR. The table lists about 53,000 clones, around 83% of them singletons, with 25% to 30% in the top ten. Specimen: peripheral blood, collected from a patient treated with photon-based radiotherapy. The receptor source for this set is a man aged 50 or older with gastric cancer. Each CDR3 is given with its conserved first and last residue. D genes are given only for firm matches. Clone size, where shown, is once, few, many, or a class for clones that have expanded.

V	J	size	D	length	CDR3
TRBV27	TRBJ2-1	NA	NA	15	CASKRGTDSYNEQFF
TRBV10-3	TRBJ2-2	NA	TRBD2	17	CAISELGLAGVTGELFF
TRBV7-2	TRBJ2-1	NA	NA	15	CASSLGNRMANEQFF
TRBV5-5	TRBJ2-1	NA	NA	14	CASSRGGGYNEQFF
TRBV30	TRBJ1-1	NA	NA	11	CAWGRSLKAFF
TRBV9	TRBJ1-1	NA	NA	13	CASSVAMNTEAFF
TRBV4-3	TRBJ1-1	NA	NA	15	CASSQDRVRNTEAFF
TRBV7-2	TRBJ2-2	NA	TRBD1	15	CASSYGQGATGELFF
TRBV11-2	TRBJ1-2	NA	NA	15	CASSLGQLLIYGYTF
TRBV14	TRBJ2-5	once	NA	12	CASSQGVETQYF
TRBV28	TRBJ1-1	NA	TRBD1	15	CASRTPQGANTEAFF
TRBV28	TRBJ1-1	once	TRBD1	15	CASSLYGQGRPEAFF